This TCR beta chain derives from a study of cytomegalovirus exposure and HLA in healthy donors. 60 Vbeta and 13 Jbeta primers were used in PCR. Data came from immunoSEQ multiplex PCR; TCRdb stores just in-frame clones and leaves some out. The sample carries 150,000 or so clones, roughly 73% recorded once. This CDR3 has 15 amino acids. Germline values: CDR1 MNHEY, CDR2 SVGAGI. Trimming cost V 2 bases and J 2 bases, with 12 bases left between them. A note on this clone: Its antigen is not known.

Findings and caveats of the study: Cytomegalovirus-associated status was assigned to 150 or so TCR beta chains. Presence/absence analyses supposed approximately even sequencing depth among donors.

V usage is TRBV6-5 and J usage is TRBJ1-1, with D unclear. Sequencing input: PBMCs. The clonotype comes from a man aged 40-55 years in good health and CMV-seronegative. Written as DNA, the CDR3 is TGTGCCAGCAGTTACCGGCGGCACGCCAACACTGAAGCTTTCTTT. Protein product: CASSYRRHANTEAFF.